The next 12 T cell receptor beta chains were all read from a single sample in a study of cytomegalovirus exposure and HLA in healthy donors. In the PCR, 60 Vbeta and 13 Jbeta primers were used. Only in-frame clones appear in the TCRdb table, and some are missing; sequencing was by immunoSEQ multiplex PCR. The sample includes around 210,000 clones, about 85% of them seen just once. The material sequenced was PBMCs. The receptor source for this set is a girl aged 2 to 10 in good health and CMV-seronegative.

The CDR3 region has the DNA TGTGCCAGCAGCTTGTTCGGACTCGGGATAATGTACGAGCAGTACTTC. Protein sequence: CASSLFGLGIMYEQYF. V and J are TRBV5-4 and TRBJ2-7; tentative D call: TRBD2 (5 bases). This CDR3 contains 16 residues. Trimming pared 1 base from V and 4 bases from J, leaving 18 bases between. Per the germline V gene, CDR1 is SGHNT and CDR2 is YYREEE (reference sequence).

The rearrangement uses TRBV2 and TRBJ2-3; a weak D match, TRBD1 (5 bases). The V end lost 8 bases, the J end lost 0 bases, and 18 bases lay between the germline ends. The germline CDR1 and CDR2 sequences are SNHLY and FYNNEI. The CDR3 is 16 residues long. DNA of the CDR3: TGTGCCAGCCGGACAATCGCCTCCTCTAGCACAGATACGCAGTATTTT. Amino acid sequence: CASRTIASSSTDTQYF.

CDR3 DNA sequence: TGTGCCAGCAGCTCCCCCGGGACAGGGGGCAACTACGAGCAGTACTTC. This gives the protein CASSSPGTGGNYEQYF. The gene calls are TRBV7-8 and TRBJ2-7, with 12 bases aligning to TRBD1. Germline CDR1 SGHVS, CDR2 FQNEAQ. This CDR3 comprises 16 residues. The J segment lost 3 bases and the V segment lost 4 bases, leaving 7 bases of the junction unmatched.

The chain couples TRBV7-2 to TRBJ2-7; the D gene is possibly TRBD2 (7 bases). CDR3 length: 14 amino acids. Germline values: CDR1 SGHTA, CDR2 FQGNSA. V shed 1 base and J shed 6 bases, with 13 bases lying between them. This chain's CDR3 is CASSLGGGATEQYF. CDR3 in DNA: TGTGCCAGCAGCTTAGGTGGGGGGGCGACCGAGCAGTACTTC.

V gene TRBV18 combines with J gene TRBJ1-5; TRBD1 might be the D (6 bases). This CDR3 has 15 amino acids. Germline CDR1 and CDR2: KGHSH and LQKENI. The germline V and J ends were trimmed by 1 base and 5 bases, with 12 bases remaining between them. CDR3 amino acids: CASSPRDTEYQPQHF. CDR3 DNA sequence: TGTGCCAGCTCACCACGGGACACAGAATATCAGCCCCAGCATTTT.

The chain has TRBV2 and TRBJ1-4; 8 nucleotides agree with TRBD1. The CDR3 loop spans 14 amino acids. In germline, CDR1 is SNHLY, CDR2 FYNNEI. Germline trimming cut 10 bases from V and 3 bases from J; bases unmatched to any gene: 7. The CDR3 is CAIRTGGSNEKLFF. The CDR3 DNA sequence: TGTGCCATTCGAACAGGGGGGTCTAATGAAAAACTGTTTTTT.

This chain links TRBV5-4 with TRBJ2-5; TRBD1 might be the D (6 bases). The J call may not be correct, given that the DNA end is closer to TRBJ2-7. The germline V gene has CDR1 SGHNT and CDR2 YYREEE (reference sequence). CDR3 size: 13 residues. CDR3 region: CASSLNRDYEQYF. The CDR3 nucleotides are TGTGCCAGCAGCTTGAACAGGGACTACGAGCAGTACTTC.

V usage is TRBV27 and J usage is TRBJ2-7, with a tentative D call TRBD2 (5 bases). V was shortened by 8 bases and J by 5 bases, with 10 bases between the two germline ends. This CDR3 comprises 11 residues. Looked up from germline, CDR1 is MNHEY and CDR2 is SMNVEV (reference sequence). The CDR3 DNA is TGTGCCAGCGGAGACTACAACGAGCAGTACTTC. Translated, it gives CASGDYNEQYF.

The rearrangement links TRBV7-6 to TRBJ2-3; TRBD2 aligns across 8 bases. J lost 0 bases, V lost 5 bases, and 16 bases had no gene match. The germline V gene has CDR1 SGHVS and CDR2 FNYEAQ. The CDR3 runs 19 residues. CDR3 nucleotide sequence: TGTGCCAGCAGCGGATCCCGACTAGCGTCCCTTTCTAGCACAGATACGCAGTATTTT. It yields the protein CASSGSRLASLSSTDTQYF. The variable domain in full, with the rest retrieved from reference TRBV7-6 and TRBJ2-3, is GAGVSQSPRYKVTKRGQDVALRCDPISGHVSLYWYRQALGQGPEFLTYFNYEAQQDKSGLPNDRFSAERPEGSISTLTIQRTEQRDSAMYRCASSGSRLASLSSTDTQYFGPGTRLTVL.

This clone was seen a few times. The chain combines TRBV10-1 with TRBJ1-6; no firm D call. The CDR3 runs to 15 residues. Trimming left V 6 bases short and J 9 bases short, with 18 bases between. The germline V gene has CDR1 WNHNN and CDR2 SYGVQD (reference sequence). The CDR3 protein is CASRAPGIGVSPLHF. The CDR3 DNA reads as TGCGCCAGCAGGGCACCGGGGATTGGGGTTTCACCCCTCCACTTT.

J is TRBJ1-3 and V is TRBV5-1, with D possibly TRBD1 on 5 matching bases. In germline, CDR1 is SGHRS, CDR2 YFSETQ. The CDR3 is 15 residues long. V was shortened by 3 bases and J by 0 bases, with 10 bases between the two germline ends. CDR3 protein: CASSSQGSSGNTIYF. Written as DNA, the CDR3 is TGCGCCAGCAGCTCCCAGGGAAGCTCTGGAAACACCATATATTTT.

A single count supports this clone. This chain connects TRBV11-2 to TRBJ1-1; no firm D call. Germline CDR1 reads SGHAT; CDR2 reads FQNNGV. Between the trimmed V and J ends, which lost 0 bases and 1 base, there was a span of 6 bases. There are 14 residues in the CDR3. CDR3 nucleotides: TGTGCCAGCAGCTTAGATGGGCCGAACACTGAAGCTTTCTTT. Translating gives CASSLDGPNTEAFF.